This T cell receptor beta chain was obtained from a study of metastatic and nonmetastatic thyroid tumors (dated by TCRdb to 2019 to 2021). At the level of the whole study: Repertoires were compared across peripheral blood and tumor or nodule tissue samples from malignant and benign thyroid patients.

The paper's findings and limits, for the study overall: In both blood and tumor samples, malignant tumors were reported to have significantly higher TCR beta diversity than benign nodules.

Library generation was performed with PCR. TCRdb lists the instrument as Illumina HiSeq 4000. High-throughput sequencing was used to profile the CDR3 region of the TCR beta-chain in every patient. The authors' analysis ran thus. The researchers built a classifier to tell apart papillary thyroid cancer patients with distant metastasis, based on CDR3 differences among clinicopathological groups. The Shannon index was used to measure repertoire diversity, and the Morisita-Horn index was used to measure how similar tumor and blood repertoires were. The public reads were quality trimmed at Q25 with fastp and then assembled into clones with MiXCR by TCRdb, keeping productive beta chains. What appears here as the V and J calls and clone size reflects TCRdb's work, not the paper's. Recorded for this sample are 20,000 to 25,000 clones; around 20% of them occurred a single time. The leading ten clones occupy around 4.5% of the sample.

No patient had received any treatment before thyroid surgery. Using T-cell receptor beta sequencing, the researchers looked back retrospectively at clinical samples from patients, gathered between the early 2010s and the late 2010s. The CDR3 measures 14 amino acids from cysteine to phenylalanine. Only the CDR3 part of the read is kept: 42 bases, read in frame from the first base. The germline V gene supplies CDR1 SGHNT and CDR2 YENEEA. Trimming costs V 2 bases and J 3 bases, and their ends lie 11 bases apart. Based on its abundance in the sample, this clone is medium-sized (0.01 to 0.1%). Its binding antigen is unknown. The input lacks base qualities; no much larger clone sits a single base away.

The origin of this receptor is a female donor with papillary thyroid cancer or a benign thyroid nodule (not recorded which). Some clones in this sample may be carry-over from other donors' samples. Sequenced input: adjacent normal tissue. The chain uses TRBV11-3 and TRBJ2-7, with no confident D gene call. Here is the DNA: TGTGCCAGCAGCTTAACCCTTGAACACTACGAGCAGTACTTC. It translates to CASSLTLEHYEQYF.